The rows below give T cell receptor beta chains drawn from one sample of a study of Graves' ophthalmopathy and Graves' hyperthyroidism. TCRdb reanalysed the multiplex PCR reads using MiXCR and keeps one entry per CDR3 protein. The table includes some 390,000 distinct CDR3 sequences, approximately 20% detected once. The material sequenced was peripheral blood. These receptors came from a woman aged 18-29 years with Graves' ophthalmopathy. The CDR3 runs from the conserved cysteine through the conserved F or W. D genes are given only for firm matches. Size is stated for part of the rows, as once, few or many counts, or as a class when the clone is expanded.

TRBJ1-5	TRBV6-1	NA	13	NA	CASSLRAQQPQHF	TGTGCCAGCAGTCTCCGGGCCCAACAGCCCCAGCATTTT
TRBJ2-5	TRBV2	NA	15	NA	CASSRDRGGQETQYF	TGTGCCAGCAGTCGAGACAGGGGAGGGCAAGAGACCCAGTACTTC
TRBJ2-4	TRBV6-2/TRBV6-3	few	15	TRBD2	CASSVPGLGANIQYF	TGTGCCAGCAGTGTGCCGGGACTAGGGGCCAACATTCAGTACTTC
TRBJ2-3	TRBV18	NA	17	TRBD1	CASSPPTWDRGLDTQYF	TGTGCCAGCTCACCACCTACATGGGACAGGGGGCTAGATACGCAGTATTTT
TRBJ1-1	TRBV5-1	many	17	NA	CASRRTLGSSTNTEAFF	TGCGCCAGCAGAAGAACCCTAGGGTCTTCGACGAACACTGAAGCTTTCTTT
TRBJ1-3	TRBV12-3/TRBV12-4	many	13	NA	CASSLATRNTIYF	TGTGCCAGCAGTTTAGCCACAAGAAACACCATATATTTT
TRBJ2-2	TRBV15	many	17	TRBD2	CATSRGSGSRNTGELFF	TGTGCCACCAGCAGAGGAAGCGGGAGTAGGAACACCGGGGAGCTGTTTTTT
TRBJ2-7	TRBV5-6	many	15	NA	CASSLEGQGRYEQYF	TGTGCCAGCAGCTTGGAGGGCCAGGGGAGGTACGAGCAGTACTTC
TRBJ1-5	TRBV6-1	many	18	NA	CASSGQNRFASQMQPQHF	TGTGCCAGCAGTGGACAAAACAGATTTGCGTCCCAAATGCAGCCCCAGCATTTT
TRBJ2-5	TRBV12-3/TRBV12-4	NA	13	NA	CASSSRDQETQYF	TGTGCCAGCAGTTCGAGGGACCAAGAGACCCAGTACTTC
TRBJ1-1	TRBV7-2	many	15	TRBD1	CASSHRQGAKSEAFF	TGTGCCAGCAGCCACCGACAGGGGGCTAAGTCTGAAGCTTTCTTT
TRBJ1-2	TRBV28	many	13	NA	CASSFVSGSGYTF	TGTGCCAGCAGTTTTGTGTCGGGGAGTGGCTACACCTTC
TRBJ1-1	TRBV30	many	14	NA	CAWSSTRGGTEAFF	TGTGCCTGGAGTTCGACCCGGGGCGGCACTGAAGCTTTCTTT
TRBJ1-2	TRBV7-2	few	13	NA	CASSSGTDRGYTF	TGTGCCAGCAGCTCCGGGACGGATCGTGGCTACACCTTC
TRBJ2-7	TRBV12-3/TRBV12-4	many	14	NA	CASSSAGRTYEQYF	TGTGCCAGCAGTTCAGCGGGCCGAACCTACGAGCAGTACTTC
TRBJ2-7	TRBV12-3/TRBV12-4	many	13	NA	CASSYRQTYEQYF	TGTGCCAGCAGCTACCGACAGACCTACGAGCAGTACTTC
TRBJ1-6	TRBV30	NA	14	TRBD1	CAWSVQGINSPLHF	TGTGCCTGGAGTGTACAGGGGATTAATTCACCCCTCCACTTT
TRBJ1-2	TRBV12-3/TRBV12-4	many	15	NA	CASRPGPGEGYGYTF	TGTGCCAGCAGACCGGGTCCAGGGGAGGGCTATGGCTACACCTTC
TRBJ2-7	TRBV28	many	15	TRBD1	CASSPMTGTLGEQYF	TGTGCCAGCAGTCCCATGACAGGGACGTTGGGGGAGCAGTACTTC
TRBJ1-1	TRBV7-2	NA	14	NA	CASSLETLGQEAFF	TGTGCCAGCAGCTTAGAGACGCTAGGACAGGAAGCTTTCTTT
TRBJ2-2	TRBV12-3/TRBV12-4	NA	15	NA	CASTTNGRITGELFF	TGTGCCAGCACCACCAACGGACGCATCACCGGGGAGCTGTTTTTT
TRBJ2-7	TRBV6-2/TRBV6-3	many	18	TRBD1	CASSYSDDRGLGNYEQYF	TGTGCCAGCAGTTATTCCGATGACAGGGGGCTTGGAAACTACGAGCAGTACTTC
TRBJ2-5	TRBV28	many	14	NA	CASNGGKYQETQYF	TGTGCCAGCAACGGGGGAAAGTACCAAGAGACCCAGTACTTC
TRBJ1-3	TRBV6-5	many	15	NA	CASSSPVPRGNTIYF	TGTGCCAGCAGTTCCCCGGTCCCGCGGGGAAACACCATATATTTT
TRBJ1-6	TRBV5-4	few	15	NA	CASSLEQEYNSPLHF	TGTGCCAGCAGCTTGGAACAGGAGTATAATTCACCCCTCCACTTT
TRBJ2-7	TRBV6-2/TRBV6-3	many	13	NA	CASSYRELHEQYF	TGTGCCAGCAGTTACAGGGAACTCCACGAGCAGTACTTC
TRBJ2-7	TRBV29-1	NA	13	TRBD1	CSAGQGGPYEQYF	TGCAGCGCCGGACAGGGAGGACCCTACGAGCAGTACTTC
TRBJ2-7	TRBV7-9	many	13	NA	CASLELGGYEQYF	TGTGCCAGCCTTGAGTTGGGCGGCTACGAGCAGTACTTC
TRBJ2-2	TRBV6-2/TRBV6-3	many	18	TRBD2	CASSGRLAGVPNTGELFF	TGTGCCAGCTCAGGGCGGCTAGCGGGGGTCCCGAACACCGGGGAGCTGTTTTTT
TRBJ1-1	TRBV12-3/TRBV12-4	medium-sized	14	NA	CASSHRASNTEAFF	TGTGCCAGCAGTCACCGGGCGTCGAACACTGAAGCTTTCTTT
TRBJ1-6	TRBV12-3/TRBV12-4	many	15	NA	CASSFGGTYNSPLHF	TGTGCCAGCAGTTTTGGTGGGACCTATAATTCACCCCTCCACTTT
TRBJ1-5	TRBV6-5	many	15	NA	CASSYSEPDVQPQHF	TGTGCCAGCAGTTACTCGGAGCCCGATGTGCAGCCCCAGCATTTT
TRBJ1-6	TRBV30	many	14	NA	CAWKSQAPRSPLHF	TGTGCCTGGAAGTCCCAGGCCCCTCGATCACCCCTCCACTTT
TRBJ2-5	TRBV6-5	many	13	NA	CASSSGVGETQYF	TGTGCCAGCAGTTCAGGGGTAGGGGAGACCCAGTACTTC
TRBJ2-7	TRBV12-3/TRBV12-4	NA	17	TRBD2	CASSQRTTSETTYEQYF	TGTGCCAGCAGTCAAAGAACGACTAGCGAAACAACCTACGAGCAGTACTTC
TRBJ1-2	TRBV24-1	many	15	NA	CATSDFRGGSYGYTF	TGTGCCACCAGTGATTTTCGAGGGGGAAGCTATGGCTACACCTTC
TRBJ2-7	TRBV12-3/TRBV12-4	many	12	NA	CASSLAAGEQYF	TGTGCCAGCAGTTTAGCGGCGGGGGAGCAGTACTTC
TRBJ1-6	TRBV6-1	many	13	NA	CASTGSWNSPLHF	TGTGCCAGCACCGGGTCTTGGAATTCACCCCTCCACTTT
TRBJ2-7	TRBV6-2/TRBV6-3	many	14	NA	CASSSPPPNYEQYF	TGTGCCAGCAGCTCCCCTCCGCCCAACTACGAGCAGTACTTC
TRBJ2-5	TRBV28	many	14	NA	CASSSVVSQETQYF	TGTGCCAGCAGTTCAGTAGTTTCCCAAGAGACCCAGTACTTC
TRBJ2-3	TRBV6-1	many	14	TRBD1	CATLWGTAIPTQYF	TGTGCCACCCTCTGGGGGACAGCGATACCTACGCAGTATTTT
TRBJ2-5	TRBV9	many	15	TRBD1	CASSPRDRERETQYF	TGTGCCAGCAGCCCTCGGGACAGGGAGCGAGAGACCCAGTACTTC
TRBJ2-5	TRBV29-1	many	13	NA	CSVEGQGQETQYF	TGCAGCGTTGAGGGGCAGGGCCAAGAGACCCAGTACTTC
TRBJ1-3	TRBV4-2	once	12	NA	CTSSQTGNTIYF	TGTACCAGCAGCCAAACGGGAAACACCATATATTTT
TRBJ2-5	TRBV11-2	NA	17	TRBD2	CASTPGGLAGLQETQYF	TGTGCCAGCACCCCTGGGGGACTAGCGGGACTCCAAGAGACCCAGTACTTC
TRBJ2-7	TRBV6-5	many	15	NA	CASVLLGGGSYEQYF	TGTGCCAGCGTACTCCTGGGGGGAGGATCATACGAGCAGTACTTC
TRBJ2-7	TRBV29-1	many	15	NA	CSVVRDRRSSYEQYF	TGCAGCGTCGTCCGGGACCGTAGGAGCTCCTACGAGCAGTACTTC
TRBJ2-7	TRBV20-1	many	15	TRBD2	CSARDPTSGTYEQYF	TGCAGTGCTAGAGATCCAACTAGCGGGACCTACGAGCAGTACTTC
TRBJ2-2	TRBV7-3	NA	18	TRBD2	CASSRKIGLAGGTGELFF	TGTGCCAGCAGCCGCAAAATTGGACTAGCGGGAGGAACCGGGGAGCTGTTTTTT
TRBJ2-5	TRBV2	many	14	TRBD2	CASRETSGEETQYF	TGTGCCAGCAGAGAGACTAGCGGAGAGGAGACCCAGTACTTC
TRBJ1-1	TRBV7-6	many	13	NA	CASSGRMNTEAFF	TGTGCCTCCTCCGGCAGAATGAACACTGAAGCTTTCTTT
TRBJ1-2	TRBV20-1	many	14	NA	CSARAHRDNYGYTF	TGCAGTGCTAGAGCGCACAGGGATAACTATGGCTACACCTTC
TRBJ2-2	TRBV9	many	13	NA	CASSVVGAGELFF	TGTGCCAGCAGCGTAGTAGGGGCCGGGGAGCTGTTTTTT
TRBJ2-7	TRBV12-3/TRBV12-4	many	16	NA	CASTPALGDGYYEQYF	TGTGCCAGCACTCCAGCCCTAGGGGACGGATATTACGAGCAGTACTTC
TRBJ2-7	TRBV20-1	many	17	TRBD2	CSARPGTSGGITYEQYF	TGCAGTGCCCGCCCCGGGACTAGCGGGGGGATTACCTACGAGCAGTACTTC
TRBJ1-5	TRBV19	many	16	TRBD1	CASSTRQGDSNQPQHF	TGTGCCAGTAGTACAAGACAGGGGGACAGCAATCAGCCCCAGCATTTT
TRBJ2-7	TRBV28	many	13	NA	CAAQPGREPRQYF	TGTGCGGCCCAGCCGGGACGGGAACCTAGGCAGTACTTC
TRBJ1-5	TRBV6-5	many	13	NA	CASSYTRAQPQHF	TGTGCCAGCAGTTACACTAGGGCTCAGCCCCAGCATTTT
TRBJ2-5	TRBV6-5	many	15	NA	CASSYLRGRGETQYF	TGTGCCAGCAGCTACCTCCGGGGGCGAGGAGAGACCCAGTACTTC
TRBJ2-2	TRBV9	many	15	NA	CASSVAGANTGELFF	TGTGCCAGCAGCGTAGCGGGGGCGAACACCGGGGAGCTGTTTTTT